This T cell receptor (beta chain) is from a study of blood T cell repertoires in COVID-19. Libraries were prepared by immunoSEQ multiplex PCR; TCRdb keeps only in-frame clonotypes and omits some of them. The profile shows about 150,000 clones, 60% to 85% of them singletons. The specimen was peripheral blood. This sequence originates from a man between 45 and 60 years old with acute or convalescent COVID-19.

Written as DNA, the CDR3 is TGTGCCAGCAGCTCTACTAGCGGGGGGGCAAAAAGGGATACGCAGTATTTT. As protein: CASSSTSGGAKRDTQYF. This chain uses TRBV11-2 with TRBJ2-3, with TRBD2 identical over 13 bases. Germline CDR1 reads SGHAT; CDR2 reads FQNNGV. V lost 4 bases, J lost 6 bases, and 10 bases stayed unmatched. The CDR3 runs 17 residues.